Below, 10 T cell receptor beta chains from the same sample are listed, as sequenced in a study of CD8 T cells in ankylosing spondylitis. TCRdb redid the calling of the 5' RACE reads with MiXCR, one entry per CDR3 protein. The table shows 300,000 to 400,000 distinct CDR3 sequences, with 20% occurring only once. Specimen: blood, either unsorted or a sorted T cell fraction (not recorded which). The source of these receptors is a male donor with ankylosing spondylitis or in good health (not recorded which).

The chain recombines TRBV7-9 with TRBJ2-7; D not resolved. Germline V gives CDR1 SEHNR, CDR2 FQNEAQ (reference sequence). The CDR3 covers 11 residues. V lost 6 bases to trimming and J lost 5 bases, with 8 bases between them. The DNA for the CDR3 is TGTGCCAGCAGTTTGCGCGACGAGCAGTACTTC. Amino acid sequence: CASSLRDEQYF.

Only a few counts were recorded for this clonotype. The J gene is TRBJ2-1, the V gene TRBV10-3, with D possibly being TRBD2 (6 bases). The germline V gene encodes CDR1 ENHRY and CDR2 SYGVKD. The CDR3 is made up of 15 amino acids. The V and J ends lost 3 bases and 2 bases respectively, with 11 bases between them. The CDR3 loop reads CAISEVQRAYNEQFF. The CDR3 DNA follows: TGTGCCATCAGTGAAGTGCAGCGGGCCTACAATGAGCAGTTCTTC.

In nucleotides, the CDR3 is TGCGCCAGCAGAGGAACAGGGGGGGATACGCAGTATTTT. Its translation: CASRGTGGDTQYF. The chain links TRBV4-1 to TRBJ2-3; TRBD1 matches at 8 bases. Unmatched junction bases numbered 5, after V lost 6 bases and J lost 6 bases. The CDR3 is made up of 13 amino acids. The germline CDR1 and CDR2 sequences are MGHRA and YSYEKL.

The CDR3 sequence is CASSLKDTSYEQYF. DNA for the CDR3: TGTGCCAGCAGCTTAAAAGACACTTCCTACGAGCAGTACTTC. The chain combines TRBV11-2 with TRBJ2-7, with D uncertain. CDR1 is SGHAT, CDR2 FQNNGV, per germline. The V and J ends lost 2 bases and 1 base respectively, with 9 bases between them. This CDR3 spans 14 amino acids.

The chain uses TRBV5-6 and TRBJ1-1, with D hard to call. Trimming shortened V by 3 bases and J by 5 bases, and 11 bases separated the two germline ends. The CDR3 covers 13 residues. Per germline, CDR1 SGHDT and CDR2 YYEEEE. Here the CDR3 DNA reads TGTGCCAGCAGCTCTTTGGGGTTAACTGAAGCTTTCTTT. It is translated as CASSSLGLTEAFF.

This clonotype has just a few counts. The rearrangement joins TRBV7-9 to TRBJ2-6, with D unclear. Germline V gene data show CDR1 as SEHNR and CDR2 as FQNEAQ (reference sequence). This CDR3 spans 17 amino acids. The V end was cut by 3 bases, the J end by 2 bases, with 14 bases between. The CDR3 DNA is TGTGCCAGCAGCTTGGGCAGTCCTTTACCTGGGGCCAACGTCCTGACTTTC. The encoded protein is CASSLGSPLPGANVLTF. The full variable domain, rest sourced from reference TRBV7-9 and TRBJ2-6, is DTGVSQNPRHKITKRGQNVTFRCDPISEHNRLYWYRQTLGQGPEFLTYFQNEAQLEKSRLLSDRFSAERPKGSFSTLEIQRTEQGDSAMYLCASSLGSPLPGANVLTFGAGSRLTVL.

This clonotype has only a few counts. The chain employs TRBV10-3 and TRBJ2-7; TRBD1 matches 7 bases. From germline, CDR1 is ENHRY and CDR2 SYGVKD. The junction had 5 bases not matched to a gene; V was cut back by 10 bases and J by 5 bases. CDR3 length: 11 amino acids. The CDR3 coding sequence is TGTGCCACCGAGGGGGCCAACGAGCAGTACTTC. Protein: CATEGANEQYF.

The chain couples TRBV11-2 to TRBJ2-3; maybe TRBD1 (5 bases). There are 14 residues in the CDR3. V lost 0 bases to trimming and J lost 4 bases, with 8 bases between them. Germline lookup yields CDR1 SGHAT and CDR2 FQNNGV. This CDR3 is CASSLDAGSDTQYF. As DNA, the CDR3 is TGTGCCAGCAGCTTAGATGCAGGGTCAGATACGCAGTATTTT.

In this sample, this clonotype turned up a few times. V gene TRBV25-1 combines with J gene TRBJ1-1; D remains ambiguous. CDR1 is MGHDK, CDR2 SYGVNS, per germline. The ends were cut back, 8 bases at V and 3 bases at J, with 13 bases in the middle. This CDR3 is built from 13 residues. The CDR3 coding sequence is TGTGCCAGCGGGCTAGTCGGATACACTGAAGCTTTCTTT. Its protein product is CASGLVGYTEAFF.

This chain uses TRBV7-9 with TRBJ2-1, with a possible D match to TRBD1 (5 bases). The V and J ends lost 4 bases and 9 bases respectively, with 16 bases between them. The CDR3 is 14 amino acids. Germline assignment: CDR1 SEHNR and CDR2 FQNEAQ (reference sequence). The CDR3 nucleotides are TGTGCCAGCAGCTCCCAACGTAGGGGAAGTGAGCAGTTCTTC. Translation: CASSSQRRGSEQFF.